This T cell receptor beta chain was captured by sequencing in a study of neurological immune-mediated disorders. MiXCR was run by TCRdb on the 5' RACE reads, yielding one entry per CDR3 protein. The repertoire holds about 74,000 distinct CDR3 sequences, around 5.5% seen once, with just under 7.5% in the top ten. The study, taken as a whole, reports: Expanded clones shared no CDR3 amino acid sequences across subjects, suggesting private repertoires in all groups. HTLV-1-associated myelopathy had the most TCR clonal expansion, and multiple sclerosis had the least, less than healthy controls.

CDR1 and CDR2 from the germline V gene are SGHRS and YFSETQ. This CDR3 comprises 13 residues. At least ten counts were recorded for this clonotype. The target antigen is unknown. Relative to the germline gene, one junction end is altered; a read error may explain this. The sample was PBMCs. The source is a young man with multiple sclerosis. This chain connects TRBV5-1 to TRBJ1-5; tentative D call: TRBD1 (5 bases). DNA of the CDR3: TGCGCCAGCACTTCGGGGCCAGGCCAGCCCCAGAATTTT. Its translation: CASTSGPGQPQNF.